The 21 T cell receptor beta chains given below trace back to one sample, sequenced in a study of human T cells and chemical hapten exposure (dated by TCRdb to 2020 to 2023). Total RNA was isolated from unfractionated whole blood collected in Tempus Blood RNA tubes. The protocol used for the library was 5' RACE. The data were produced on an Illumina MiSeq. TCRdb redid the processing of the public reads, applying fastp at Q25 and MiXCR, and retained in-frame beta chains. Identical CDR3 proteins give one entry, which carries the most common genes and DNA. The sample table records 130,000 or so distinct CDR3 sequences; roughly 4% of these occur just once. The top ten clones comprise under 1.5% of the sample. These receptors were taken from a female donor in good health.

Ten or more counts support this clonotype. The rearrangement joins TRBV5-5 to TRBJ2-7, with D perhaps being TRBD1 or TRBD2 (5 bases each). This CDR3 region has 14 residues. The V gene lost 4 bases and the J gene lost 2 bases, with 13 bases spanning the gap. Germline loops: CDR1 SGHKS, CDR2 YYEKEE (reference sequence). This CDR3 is CASSRDPTTYEQYF. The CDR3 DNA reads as TGTGCCAGCAGCCGGGACCCAACCACCTACGAGCAGTACTTC.

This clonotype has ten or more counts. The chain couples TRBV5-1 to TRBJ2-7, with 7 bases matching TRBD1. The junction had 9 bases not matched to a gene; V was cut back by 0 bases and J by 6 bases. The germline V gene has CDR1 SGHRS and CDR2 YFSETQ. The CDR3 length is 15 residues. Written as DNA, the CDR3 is TGCGCCAGCAGCTTGGCTAGACAGGGCACGGGCGAGCAGTACTTC. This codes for CASSLARQGTGEQYF.

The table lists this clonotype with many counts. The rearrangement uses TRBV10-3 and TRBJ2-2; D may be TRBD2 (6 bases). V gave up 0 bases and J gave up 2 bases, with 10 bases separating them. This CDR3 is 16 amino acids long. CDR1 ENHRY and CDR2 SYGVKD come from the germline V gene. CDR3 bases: TGTGCCATCAGTGAGTCGGGGACTCTTAACACCGGGGAGCTGTTTTTT. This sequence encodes CAISESGTLNTGELFF.

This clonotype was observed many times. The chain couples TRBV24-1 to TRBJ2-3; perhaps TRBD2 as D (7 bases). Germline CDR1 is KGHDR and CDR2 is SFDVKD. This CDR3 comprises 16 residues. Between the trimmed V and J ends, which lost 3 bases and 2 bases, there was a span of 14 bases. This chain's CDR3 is CATSDGRGLTTDTQYF. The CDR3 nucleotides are TGTGCCACCAGTGATGGGCGGGGGCTGACCACAGATACGCAGTATTTT.

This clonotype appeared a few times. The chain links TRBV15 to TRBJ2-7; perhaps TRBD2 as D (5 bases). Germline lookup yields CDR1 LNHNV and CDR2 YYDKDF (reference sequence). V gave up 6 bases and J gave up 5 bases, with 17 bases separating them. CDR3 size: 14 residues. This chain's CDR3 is CATRLGRLRDEQYF. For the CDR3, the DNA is TGTGCCACCAGACTAGGTCGTCTAAGGGACGAGCAGTACTTC.

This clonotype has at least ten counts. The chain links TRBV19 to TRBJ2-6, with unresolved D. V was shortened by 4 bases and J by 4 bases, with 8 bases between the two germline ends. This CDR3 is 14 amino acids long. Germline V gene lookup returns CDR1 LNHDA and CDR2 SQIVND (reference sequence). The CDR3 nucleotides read TGTGCCAGTAGTAGTTACGAGGGGGCCAACGTCCTGACTTTC. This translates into CASSSYEGANVLTF.

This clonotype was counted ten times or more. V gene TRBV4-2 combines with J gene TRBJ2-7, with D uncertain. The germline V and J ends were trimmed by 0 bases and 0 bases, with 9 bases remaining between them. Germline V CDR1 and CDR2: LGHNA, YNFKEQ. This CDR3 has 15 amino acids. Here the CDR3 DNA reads TGTGCCAGCAGCCAAGAGCAAGGTAGCTCCTACGAGCAGTACTTC. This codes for CASSQEQGSSYEQYF.

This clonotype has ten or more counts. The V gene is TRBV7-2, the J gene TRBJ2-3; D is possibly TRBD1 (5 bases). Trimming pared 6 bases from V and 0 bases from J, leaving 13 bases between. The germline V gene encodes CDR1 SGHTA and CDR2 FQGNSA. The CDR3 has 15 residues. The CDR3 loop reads CASRPDTYSTDTQYF. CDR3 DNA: TGTGCCAGCAGACCGGACACCTATAGCACAGATACGCAGTATTTT.

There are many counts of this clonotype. CDR3 DNA sequence: TGTGCCAGCAGTGAATATAAGTTCAGGGGGCGCGACGTAAGGGAGACCCAGTACTTC. Translated, it gives CASSEYKFRGRDVRETQYF. This chain links TRBV25-1 with TRBJ2-5; TRBD1 matches at 8 bases. Germline trimming cut 0 bases from V and 5 bases from J; bases unmatched to any gene: 17. The CDR3 contains 19 residues. Germline CDR1 is MGHDK and CDR2 is SYGVNS.

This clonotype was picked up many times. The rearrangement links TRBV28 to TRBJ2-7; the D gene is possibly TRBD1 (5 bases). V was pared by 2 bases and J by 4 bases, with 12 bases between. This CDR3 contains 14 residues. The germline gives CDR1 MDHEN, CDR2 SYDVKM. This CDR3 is CASSLAGSGYEQYF. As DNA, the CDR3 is TGTGCCAGCAGTTTAGCAGGGTCAGGTTACGAGCAGTACTTC.

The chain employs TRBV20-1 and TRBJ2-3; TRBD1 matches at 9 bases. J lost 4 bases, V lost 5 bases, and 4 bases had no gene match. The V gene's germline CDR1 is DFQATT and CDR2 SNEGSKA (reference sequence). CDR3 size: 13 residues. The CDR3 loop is CSASGQGPDTQYF. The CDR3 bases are TGCAGTGCTTCGGGACAGGGTCCAGATACGCAGTATTTT.

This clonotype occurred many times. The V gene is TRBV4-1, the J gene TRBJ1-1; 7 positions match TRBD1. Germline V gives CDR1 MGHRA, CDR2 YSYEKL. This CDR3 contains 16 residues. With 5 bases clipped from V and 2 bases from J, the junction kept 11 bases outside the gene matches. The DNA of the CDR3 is TGCGCCAGCAGCAGAACGACAGGGTCGTCAAACACTGAAGCTTTCTTT. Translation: CASSRTTGSSNTEAFF.

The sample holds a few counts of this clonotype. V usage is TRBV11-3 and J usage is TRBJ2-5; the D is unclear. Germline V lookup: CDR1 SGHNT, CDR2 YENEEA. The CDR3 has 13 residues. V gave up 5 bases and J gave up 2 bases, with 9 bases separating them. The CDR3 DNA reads TGTGCCAGCAGCCTCAACATACAAGAGACCCAGTACTTC. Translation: CASSLNIQETQYF.

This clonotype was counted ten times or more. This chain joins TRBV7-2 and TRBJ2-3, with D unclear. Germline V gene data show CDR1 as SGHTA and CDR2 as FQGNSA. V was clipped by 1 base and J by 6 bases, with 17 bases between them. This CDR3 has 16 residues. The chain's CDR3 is CASSLVYGGPRDTQYF. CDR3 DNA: TGTGCCAGCAGCTTAGTATATGGCGGTCCAAGGGATACGCAGTATTTT.

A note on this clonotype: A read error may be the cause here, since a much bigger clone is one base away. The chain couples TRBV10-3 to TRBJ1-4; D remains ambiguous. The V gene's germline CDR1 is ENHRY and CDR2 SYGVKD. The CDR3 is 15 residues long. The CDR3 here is CAISPSVLGNERLFF. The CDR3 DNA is TGTGCCATCAGCCCCAGTGTACTGGGGAATGAAAGACTGTTTTTT.

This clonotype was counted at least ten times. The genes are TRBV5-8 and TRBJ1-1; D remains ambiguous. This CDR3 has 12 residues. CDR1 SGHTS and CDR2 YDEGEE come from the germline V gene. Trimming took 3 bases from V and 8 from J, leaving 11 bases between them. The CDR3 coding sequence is TGTGCCAGCAGCTGGGGTGGATTAGAAGCTTTCTTT. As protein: CASSWGGLEAFF. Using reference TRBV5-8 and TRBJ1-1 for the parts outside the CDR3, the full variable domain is EAGVTQSPTHLIKTRGQQATLRCSPISGHTSVYWYQQALGLGLQFLLWYDEGEERNRGNFPPRFSGRQFPNYSSELNVNALELEDSALYLCASSWGGLEAFFGQGTRLTVV.

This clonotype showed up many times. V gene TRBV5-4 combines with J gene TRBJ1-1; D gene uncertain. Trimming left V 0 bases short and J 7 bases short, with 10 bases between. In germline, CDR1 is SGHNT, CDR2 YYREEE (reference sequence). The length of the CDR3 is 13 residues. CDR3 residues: CASSLEGGFEAFF. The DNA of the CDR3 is TGTGCCAGCAGCTTGGAGGGAGGGTTTGAAGCTTTCTTT.

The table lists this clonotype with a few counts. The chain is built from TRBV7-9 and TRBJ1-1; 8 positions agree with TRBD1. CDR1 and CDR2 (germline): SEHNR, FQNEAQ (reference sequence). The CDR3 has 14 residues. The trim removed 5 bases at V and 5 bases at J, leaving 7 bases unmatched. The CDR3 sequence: CASSQTGGRTEAFF. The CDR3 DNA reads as TGTGCCAGCAGCCAAACAGGGGGTCGAACTGAAGCTTTCTTT.

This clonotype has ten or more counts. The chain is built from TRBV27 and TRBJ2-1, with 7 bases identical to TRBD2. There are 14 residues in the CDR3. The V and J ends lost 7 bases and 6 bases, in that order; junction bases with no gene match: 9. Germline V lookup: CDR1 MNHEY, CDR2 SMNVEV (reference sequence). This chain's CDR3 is CASIGGGVPNEQFF. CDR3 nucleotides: TGTGCCAGCATAGGTGGGGGGGTCCCCAATGAGCAGTTCTTC.

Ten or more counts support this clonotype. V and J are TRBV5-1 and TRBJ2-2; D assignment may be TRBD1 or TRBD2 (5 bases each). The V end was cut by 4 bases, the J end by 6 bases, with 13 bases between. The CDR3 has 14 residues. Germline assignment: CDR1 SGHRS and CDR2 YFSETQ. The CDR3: CASSITRGSGELFF. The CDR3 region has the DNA TGCGCCAGCAGCATAACTAGGGGATCCGGGGAGCTGTTTTTT.

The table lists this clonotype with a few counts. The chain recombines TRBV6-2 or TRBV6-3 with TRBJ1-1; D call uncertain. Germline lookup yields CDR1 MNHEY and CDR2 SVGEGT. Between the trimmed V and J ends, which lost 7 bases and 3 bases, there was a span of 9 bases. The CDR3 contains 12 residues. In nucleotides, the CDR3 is TGTGCCAGCACTTATCGGGACACTGAAGCTTTCTTT. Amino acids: CASTYRDTEAFF.